The 9 T cell receptor beta chains listed next were all sequenced from one sample in a study of T cells in Graves' hyperthyroidism and ophthalmopathy. RNA transcripts provided the source from which TCR beta CDR3 regions were amplified. Initially, a first-round RT-PCR of the TCR CDR3 employed the HTBI primer set. Each CDR3 protein gets one entry after TCRdb re-called the multiplex PCR reads with MiXCR. The table has about 400,000 distinct CDR3 sequences, approximately 14% seen once. The sequencing sample was made of blood. The receptors here all came from a man aged 18-30 years with Graves' ophthalmopathy.

This clonotype was recorded many times. The chain couples TRBV20-1 to TRBJ2-3; D is uncertain. Trimming removed 1 base from V and 0 bases from J, with 8 bases in between. The CDR3 spans 14 residues. Germline CDR1 DFQATT, CDR2 SNEGSKA (reference sequence). The CDR3, as DNA: TGCAGTGCTAGAGTGGTTCAAAGCACAGATACGCAGTATTTT. Amino acids: CSARVVQSTDTQYF.

This sequence joins TRBV19 and TRBJ2-1; TRBD1 matches 8 bases. Per germline, CDR1 LNHDA and CDR2 SQIVND (reference sequence). The CDR3 covers 15 residues. Trimming removed 2 bases from V and 8 bases from J; junction bases left unmatched: 8. CDR3 protein: CASSINRDRLYEQFF. CDR3 nucleotides: TGTGCCAGTAGTATAAACCGGGACAGGCTTTATGAGCAGTTCTTC.

This clonotype was counted ten times or more. V usage is TRBV20-1 and J usage is TRBJ2-7; tentatively, D is TRBD2 (5 bases). The CDR3 contains 14 residues. Looked up from germline, CDR1 is DFQATT and CDR2 is SNEGSKA (reference sequence). V lost 6 bases and J lost 6, with 21 bases in between. Here the CDR3 DNA reads TGCAGTGCGCGGCGTACGGACCTAGCAGGCGAGCAGTACTTC. This translates into CSARRTDLAGEQYF.

This clonotype was seen a few times. The genes are TRBV5-4 and TRBJ1-1, with a tentative D call TRBD1 (5 bases). The V gene lost 3 bases and the J gene lost 1 base, with 13 bases spanning the gap. Germline assignment: CDR1 SGHNT and CDR2 YYREEE (reference sequence). The CDR3 is made up of 15 amino acids. The CDR3 nucleotides read TGTGCCAGCAGCTCCCCCGGGACCTCGAACACTGAAGCTTTCTTT. This encodes CASSSPGTSNTEAFF. Complete variable domain (other parts from reference TRBV5-4 and TRBJ1-1): ETGVTQSPTHLIKTRGQQVTLRCSSQSGHNTVSWYQQALGQGPQFIFQYYREEENGRGNFPPRFSGLQFPNYSSELNVNALELDDSALYLCASSSPGTSNTEAFFGQGTRLTVV.

The chain is built from TRBV12-3 or TRBV12-4 and TRBJ2-5; D is perhaps TRBD2 (6 bases). This CDR3 is 14 amino acids long. V was pared by 6 bases and J by 5 bases, with 16 bases between. The CDR3 DNA follows: TGTGCCAGCAGGCGGTGGGGCCGGGAGGAGACCCAGTACTTC. Translated: CASRRWGREETQYF.

This clonotype was detected ten times or more. The chain recombines TRBV7-8 with TRBJ2-5; 7 bases line up with TRBD2. This CDR3 contains 15 residues. V lost 5 bases and J lost 3; bases outside the gene matches: 9. Germline V gene data show CDR1 as SGHVS and CDR2 as FQNEAQ. The CDR3 coding sequence is TGTGCCAGCAGCAGCCGGGTGGCGGGAGAAGAGACCCAGTACTTC. The encoded protein is CASSSRVAGEETQYF.

With respect to this clonotype: One junction end does not reproduce the germline sequence, and a read error may be involved. The CDR3 bases are TGTGCCAGCAGTTACGCCAGGGGGGCCCTCTACGGGCAGTACTTC. Protein: CASSYARGALYGQYF. J is TRBJ2-7 and V is TRBV6-5, with D possibly matching TRBD1 (7 bases). Germline CDR1 MNHEY, CDR2 SVGAGI. This CDR3 region has 15 residues.

This clonotype was observed a few times. The chain uses TRBV7-6 and TRBJ1-6; D remains unclear. Deletions cut 2 bases from V and 8 bases from J, with 10 bases between. The germline gives CDR1 SGHVS, CDR2 FNYEAQ. The CDR3 extends over 14 amino acids. CDR3 nucleotides: TGTGCCAGCAGCTTAAGTTCAGGATATTCACCCCTCCACTTT. This translates into CASSLSSGYSPLHF.

Here the CDR3 reads CASSFLTGKAEAFF. The CDR3 region has the DNA TGCGCCAGCAGCTTCCTGACTGGGAAGGCTGAAGCTTTCTTT. The V and J genes are TRBV5-1 and TRBJ1-1; D unresolved. CDR1 SGHRS and CDR2 YFSETQ come from the germline V gene. V was clipped by 2 bases and J by 6 bases, with 14 bases between them. The CDR3 is 14 amino acids. Based on the CDR3 plus reference TRBV5-1 and TRBJ1-1, the full variable domain is KAGVTQTPRYLIKTRGQQVTLSCSPISGHRSVSWYQQTPGQGLQFLFEYFSETQRNKGNFPGRFSGRQFSNSRSEMNVSTLELGDSALYLCASSFLTGKAEAFFGQGTRLTVV.